Shown below are 8 T cell receptor beta chains from a single sample sequenced in a study of cytomegalovirus exposure and HLA in healthy donors. The PCR employed 60 Vbeta primers together with 13 Jbeta primers. The data were produced by immunoSEQ multiplex PCR, yet TCRdb's version contains in-frame clones alone and is incomplete. Its table records about 150,000 clones. Specimen: PBMCs. These receptors were taken from a man aged 30-40 years in good health and CMV-seronegative.

The rearrangement links TRBV5-1 to TRBJ1-2, with TRBD1 matching 10 bases. The J segment lost 6 bases and the V segment lost 3 bases, leaving 2 bases of the junction unmatched. In germline, CDR1 is SGHRS, CDR2 YFSETQ. The CDR3 contains 13 residues. CDR3 sequence reads: CASSYGTGDGYTF. CDR3 bases: TGCGCCAGCAGCTACGGGACAGGGGATGGCTACACCTTC.

The chain joins TRBV5-4 to TRBJ2-3, with unresolved D. The CDR3 consists of 17 residues. CDR1 is SGHNT and CDR2 is YYREEE in the germline V gene (reference sequence). Trimming removed 4 bases from V and 1 base from J, with 19 bases in between. The CDR3 bases are TGTGCCAGCAGCCGATATTCAACGCCGGCGGGCACAGATACGCAGTATTTT. It encodes CASSRYSTPAGTDTQYF.

This chain uses TRBV11-3 with TRBJ1-4; the match to TRBD1 covers 7 bases. Germline V gene sequence: CDR1 SGHNT, CDR2 YENEEA. The CDR3 covers 17 residues. V lost 0 bases and J lost 8; bases outside the gene matches: 12. Written as DNA, the CDR3 is TGTGCCAGCAGCTTAGATATGAACTCAGGGGGGCGAGAAAAACTGTTTTTT. It encodes CASSLDMNSGGREKLFF.

The chain recombines TRBV5-6 with TRBJ1-3; perhaps TRBD1 as D (5 bases). The CDR3 extends over 13 amino acids. Trimming pared 0 bases from V and 8 bases from J, leaving 9 bases between. CDR1 and CDR2 from the germline V gene are SGHDT and YYEEEE. CDR3 in amino acids: CASSLGRGYTIYF. The DNA of the CDR3 is TGTGCCAGCAGCTTGGGGAGGGGATACACCATATATTTT. The full variable domain, rest sourced from reference TRBV5-6 and TRBJ1-3, is DAGVTQSPTHLIKTRGQQVTLRCSPKSGHDTVSWYQQALGQGPQFIFQYYEEEERQRGNFPDRFSGHQFPNYSSELNVNALLLGDSALYLCASSLGRGYTIYFGEGSWLTVV.

In DNA, the CDR3 is TGTGCCAGCAGCCCTAGACAGGGGAACTATGGCTACACCTTC. As protein: CASSPRQGNYGYTF. The chain combines TRBV6-6 with TRBJ1-2; 8 nucleotides line up with TRBD1. Germline trimming cut 6 bases from V and 2 bases from J; bases unmatched to any gene: 5. This CDR3 spans 14 amino acids. The germline CDR1 and CDR2 sequences are MNHNY and SVGAGI (reference sequence).

The rearrangement uses TRBV5-6 and TRBJ1-2; weak D call: TRBD1 (6 bases). Trimming stripped 0 bases from V and 7 bases from J, with 7 bases between. Germline assignment: CDR1 SGHDT and CDR2 YYEEEE. The CDR3 runs 12 residues. For the CDR3, the DNA is TGTGCCAGCAGCTTGGTAGGGGGTGGCTACACCTTC. Translation: CASSLVGGGYTF.

V is TRBV7-9 and J is TRBJ1-4; tentatively, D is TRBD1 (6 bases). Germline V gene sequence: CDR1 SEHNR, CDR2 FQNEAQ (reference sequence). V gave up 5 bases and J gave up 5 bases, with 18 bases separating them. The CDR3 loop spans 16 amino acids. The DNA of the CDR3 is TGTGCCAGCAGCCTCACCGGACAGATTCCCAATGAAAAACTGTTTTTT. Amino acid sequence: CASSLTGQIPNEKLFF.

The chain uses TRBV30 and TRBJ2-3, with 8 bases aligning to TRBD2. Losses at the gene ends were 8 bases for V and 4 bases for J; bases not matched to a gene: 11. Germline V gives CDR1 GTSNPN, CDR2 SVGIG (reference sequence). The CDR3 loop spans 14 amino acids. CDR3 sequence: CARKPSGSADTQYF. The CDR3 DNA reads as TGTGCCCGGAAACCCAGCGGGAGTGCAGATACGCAGTATTTT.